This paragraph covers one T cell receptor (beta chain) sequence. Profiling relied on immunoSEQ multiplex PCR, and the TCRdb table lists in-frame clones only, not all of them. The table includes around 270,000 clones, approximately 85% detected once. This entry comes from a study of blood T cell repertoires in COVID-19. Seattle participants joined during active infection and were tracked over time. The receptor was derived from a human donor with COVID-19, enrolled during active disease. The donor label of this sample is uncertain. Sequenced sample: peripheral blood.

CDR3 sequence: CASSVEGRNPITHGYTF. DNA of the CDR3: TGTGCCAGCAGCGTAGAGGGGAGGAACCCTATAACCCATGGCTACACCTTC. The V gene is TRBV9, the J gene TRBJ1-2, with D tentatively TRBD1 (5 bases). Germline CDR1 reads SGDLS; CDR2 reads YYNGEE. V shed 0 bases and J shed 6 bases, with 21 bases lying between them. This CDR3 region has 17 residues.